Each of the 14 T cell receptor beta chains below was sequenced from the same sample in a study of OX40 agonist ivuxolimab in advanced cancers. The library relied on the immunoSEQ multiplex PCR assay. What TCRdb holds here is the immuneACCESS table cut down to in-frame rearrangements. Part of the clones is not present; checked against another copy, under half of the missing clones reflect an unresolved V gene, and the others are unexplained. The sample yields about 53,000 clones; 82% were counted once. The top ten hold roughly 1.5% of the sample. Sequencing was performed on CD4+ or CD8+ T cells sorted from blood, taken in a trial of the OX40 agonist ivuxolimab. Every receptor here comes from an adult with an advanced solid tumor such as melanoma, head and neck, liver or kidney cancer.

The sample holds one count of this clone. V gene TRBV27 combines with J gene TRBJ2-6; D is perhaps TRBD2 (6 bases). CDR1 and CDR2 from the germline V gene are MNHEY and SMNVEV (reference sequence). Trimming took off 0 bases at V and 2 bases at J, with 11 bases between the two ends. The CDR3 sequence is 17 residues long. CDR3 DNA sequence: TGTGCCAGCAGTTTATCGGCGGGACGGGCTGGGGCCAACGTCCTGACTTTC. Residues: CASSLSAGRAGANVLTF.

The chain has TRBV4-3 and TRBJ2-1, with TRBD2 matching 9 bases. The V and J ends lost 0 bases and 6 bases, in that order; junction bases with no gene match: 9. The V gene's germline CDR1 is LGHNA and CDR2 YSLEER. The CDR3 covers 17 residues. CDR3 residues: CASSQDPLSGGSNEQFF. DNA of the CDR3: TGCGCCAGCAGCCAAGACCCACTAAGCGGGGGGAGCAATGAGCAGTTCTTC.

The chain couples TRBV2 to TRBJ2-2, with 11 bases identical to TRBD2. Germline values: CDR1 SNHLY, CDR2 FYNNEI. The CDR3 runs to 17 residues. Trimming removed 4 bases from V and 0 bases from J; junction bases left unmatched: 4. The CDR3 region has the DNA TGTGCCAGCAGTGCATTAGCGGGAGGGTCGAACACCGGGGAGCTGTTTTTT. This sequence encodes CASSALAGGSNTGELFF.

This clone was counted only a few times. The V and J genes are TRBV19 and TRBJ1-6; no clear D. The CDR3 contains 12 residues. Germline V lookup: CDR1 LNHDA, CDR2 SQIVND (reference sequence). Between the trimmed V and J ends, which lost 2 bases and 13 bases, there was a span of 9 bases. The chain's CDR3 is CASSIRPGPLHF. CDR3 DNA: TGTGCCAGTAGTATACGCCCCGGGCCCCTCCACTTT.

The genes are TRBV11-3 and TRBJ1-5; D is unresolved. Germline-derived CDR1 and CDR2 are SGHNT and YENEEA. V dropped 1 base and J dropped 3 bases, with 7 bases sitting between them. CDR3 length equals 14 residues. CDR3 region: CASSLGSTNQPQHF. CDR3 coding DNA: TGTGCCAGCAGCTTAGGCAGTACCAATCAGCCCCAGCATTTT.

The chain recombines TRBV20-1 with TRBJ2-5, with a tentative D call TRBD2 (5 bases). This CDR3 has 11 residues. V gave up 2 bases and J gave up 6 bases, with 7 bases separating them. Germline V gene lookup returns CDR1 DFQATT and CDR2 SNEGSKA (reference sequence). The DNA of the CDR3 is TGCAGTGCTAGACTAGCTCAGACCCAGTACTTC. Its protein is CSARLAQTQYF.

J is TRBJ1-6 and V is TRBV27; the D is unclear. Per germline, CDR1 MNHEY and CDR2 SMNVEV (reference sequence). V was pared by 5 bases and J by 8 bases, with 13 bases between. The CDR3 is made up of 14 amino acids. The CDR3 DNA sequence: TGTGCCAGCAGTCTGGACGGGCTTCATTCACCCCTCCACTTT. It encodes CASSLDGLHSPLHF.

This chain uses TRBV27 with TRBJ2-2, with no clear D. Germline CDR1 reads MNHEY; CDR2 reads SMNVEV (reference sequence). V dropped 3 bases and J dropped 5 bases, with 10 bases sitting between them. The CDR3 runs to 14 residues. The CDR3 coding sequence is TGTGCCAGCAGTTTGTCTTGGATGACCGGGGAGCTGTTTTTT. Translation: CASSLSWMTGELFF.

This clone was recorded once. The chain uses TRBV19 and TRBJ2-7; D may correspond to TRBD1 or TRBD2 (6 bases each). The CDR3 is 14 residues long. Trimming removed 6 bases at V and 0 bases at J, with 12 bases between. Germline assignment: CDR1 LNHDA and CDR2 SQIVND (reference sequence). The CDR3 bases are TGTGCCAGTAGGCAGAGGGGGGACTCCTACGAGCAGTACTTC. It codes for CASRQRGDSYEQYF. The whole variable domain, remainder taken from reference TRBV19 and TRBJ2-7, is DGGITQSPKYLFRKEGQNVTLSCEQNLNHDAMYWYRQDPGQGLRLIYYSQIVNDFQKGDIAEGYSVSREKKESFPLTVTSAQKNPTAFYLCASRQRGDSYEQYFGPGTRLTVT.

The chain uses TRBV7-2 and TRBJ2-1; maybe TRBD2 (5 bases). There are 15 residues in the CDR3. Trimming stripped 1 base from V and 9 bases from J, with 16 bases between. The germline V gene encodes CDR1 SGHTA and CDR2 FQGNSA. The DNA of the CDR3 is TGTGCCAGCAGCTTAGGTGGGAGCCTCTTTTTTGAGCAGTTCTTC. It yields the protein CASSLGGSLFFEQFF.

This clone turned up a few times. The V and J genes are TRBV28 and TRBJ1-1; no definite D call. The CDR3 loop spans 14 amino acids. The V gene's germline CDR1 is MDHEN and CDR2 SYDVKM. Deletions cut 5 bases from V and 1 base from J, with 11 bases between. The CDR3 here is CASSPSRKNTEAFF. CDR3 DNA: TGTGCCAGCAGTCCGAGCAGAAAGAACACTGAAGCTTTCTTT.

This clone was seen only a few times. The V and J genes are TRBV9 and TRBJ1-1; no clear D gene. The CDR3 loop spans 14 amino acids. Trimming cost V 2 bases and J 3 bases, with 11 bases left between them. Per germline, CDR1 SGDLS and CDR2 YYNGEE. CDR3 nucleotides: TGTGCCAGCAGCGTGGGTAGAATAGACACTGAAGCTTTCTTT. Amino acids: CASSVGRIDTEAFF.

The V call is TRBV2, the J call TRBJ2-7; the D is unclear. Germline loops: CDR1 SNHLY, CDR2 FYNNEI. The CDR3 extends over 13 amino acids. The germline V and J ends were trimmed by 1 base and 6 bases, with 10 bases remaining between them. CDR3 sequence (DNA): TGTGCCAGCAGTGAAGAGTCAGTGGGCGAGCAGTACTTC. This sequence encodes CASSEESVGEQYF.

In this sample, this clone turned up once. This chain uses TRBV7-2 with TRBJ2-5; tentative D call: TRBD1 (6 bases). V lost 4 bases to trimming and J lost 1 base, with 13 bases between them. Germline CDR1 reads SGHTA; CDR2 reads FQGNSA. The CDR3 contains 15 residues. The CDR3 spells CASSSRAGVQETQYF. The CDR3 DNA follows: TGTGCCAGCAGCTCCCGTGCAGGGGTCCAAGAGACCCAGTACTTC.